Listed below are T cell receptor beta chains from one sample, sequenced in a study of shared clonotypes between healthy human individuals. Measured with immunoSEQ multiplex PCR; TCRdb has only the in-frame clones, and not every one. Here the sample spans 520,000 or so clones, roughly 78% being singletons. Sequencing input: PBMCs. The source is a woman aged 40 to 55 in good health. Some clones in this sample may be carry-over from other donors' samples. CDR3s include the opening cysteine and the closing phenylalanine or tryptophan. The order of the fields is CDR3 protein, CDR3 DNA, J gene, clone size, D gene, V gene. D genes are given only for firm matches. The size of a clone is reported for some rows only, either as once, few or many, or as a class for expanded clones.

CDR3 protein: CASSPPAPGSYNEQFF
CDR3 DNA: TGCGCCAGCAGCCCCCCAGCACCGGGGTCCTACAATGAGCAGTTCTTC
J gene: TRBJ2-1
clone size: once
D gene: NA
V gene: TRBV4-1

CDR3 protein: CASSPVPGQANTGELFF
CDR3 DNA: TGTGCCAGCTCACCTGTCCCCGGCCAGGCGAACACCGGGGAGCTGTTTTTT
J gene: TRBJ2-2
clone size: NA
D gene: NA
V gene: TRBV18

CDR3 protein: CASSLLQGAAETQYF
CDR3 DNA: TGTGCCAGCAGTTTGCTACAGGGGGCGGCGGAGACCCAGTACTTC
J gene: TRBJ2-5
clone size: NA
D gene: TRBD1
V gene: TRBV5-6

CDR3 protein: CALELGTKKNIQYF
CDR3 DNA: TGTGCCTTGGAGTTGGGGACGAAAAAAAACATTCAGTACTTC
J gene: TRBJ2-4
clone size: once
D gene: NA
V gene: TRBV30

CDR3 protein: CASSIDRQGARTQYF
CDR3 DNA: TGTGCCAGTAGTATAGATAGACAGGGGGCCAGGACCCAGTACTTC
J gene: TRBJ2-5
clone size: NA
D gene: TRBD1
V gene: TRBV19

CDR3 protein: CASSTGTSGRSSGELFF
CDR3 DNA: TGCGCCAGCAGCACGGGGACTAGCGGGAGGAGTTCCGGGGAGCTGTTTTTT
J gene: TRBJ2-2
clone size: once
D gene: TRBD2
V gene: TRBV5-1

CDR3 protein: CASSSGTALSEQYF
CDR3 DNA: TGTGCCAGCAGCTCCGGGACGGCCCTATCCGAGCAGTACTTC
J gene: TRBJ2-7
clone size: once
D gene: NA
V gene: TRBV5-6

CDR3 protein: CASSEALEWAGQYF
CDR3 DNA: TGTGCCAGCAGTGAAGCATTGGAATGGGCTGGGCAGTACTTC
J gene: TRBJ2-7
clone size: NA
D gene: NA
V gene: TRBV25-1

CDR3 protein: CASSPGLAGGLYF
CDR3 DNA: TGTGCCAGTAGTCCGGGACTAGCGGGGGGCTTGTACTTC
J gene: TRBJ2-5
clone size: NA
D gene: TRBD2
V gene: TRBV19

CDR3 protein: CASSWRGNSAEQFF
CDR3 DNA: TGTGCCAGCAGCTGGCGCGGGAACTCGGCTGAGCAGTTCTTC
J gene: TRBJ2-1
clone size: NA
D gene: NA
V gene: TRBV7-2

CDR3 protein: CAWRLGQMNTEAFF
CDR3 DNA: TGTGCCTGGAGGTTGGGACAAATGAACACTGAAGCTTTCTTT
J gene: TRBJ1-1
clone size: NA
D gene: NA
V gene: TRBV30

CDR3 protein: CASSDGTRSYNEQFF
CDR3 DNA: TGTGCCAGCAGTGATGGGACTAGATCCTACAATGAGCAGTTCTTC
J gene: TRBJ2-1
clone size: NA
D gene: TRBD2
V gene: TRBV2

CDR3 protein: CASSFIALTEAFF
CDR3 DNA: TGTGCCAGCAGTTTTATCGCACTCACTGAAGCTTTCTTT
J gene: TRBJ1-1
clone size: NA
D gene: NA
V gene: TRBV28

CDR3 protein: CASSLDGTPTYGYTF
CDR3 DNA: TGCGCCAGCAGCTTGGACGGGACACCTACTTATGGCTACACCTTC
J gene: TRBJ1-2
clone size: NA
D gene: NA
V gene: TRBV5-1

CDR3 protein: CASSLVTSGLSTDTQYF
CDR3 DNA: TGCGCCAGCAGCTTGGTCACTAGCGGACTTAGCACAGATACGCAGTATTTT
J gene: TRBJ2-3
clone size: NA
D gene: TRBD2
V gene: TRBV5-1

CDR3 protein: CASSQAGATEAFF
CDR3 DNA: TGTGCCAGCAGCCAGGCGGGAGCCACTGAAGCTTTCTTT
J gene: TRBJ1-1
clone size: NA
D gene: NA
V gene: TRBV5-4

CDR3 protein: CASSSTGRYEQYF
CDR3 DNA: TGTGCCAGCAGCTCCACAGGGCGATACGAGCAGTACTTC
J gene: TRBJ2-7
clone size: few
D gene: NA
V gene: TRBV5-6

CDR3 protein: CASSSTGGLEQYF
CDR3 DNA: TGTGCCAGCAGCTCGACAGGGGGCCTTGAGCAGTACTTC
J gene: TRBJ2-7
clone size: NA
D gene: TRBD1
V gene: TRBV7-3

CDR3 protein: CASSYSGRQETQYF
CDR3 DNA: TGCGCCAGCAGCTATAGCGGGAGGCAAGAGACCCAGTACTTC
J gene: TRBJ2-5
clone size: NA
D gene: TRBD2
V gene: TRBV5-1

CDR3 protein: CAWSVAGYGYTF
CDR3 DNA: TGTGCCTGGAGTGTAGCAGGGTACGGCTACACCTTC
J gene: TRBJ1-2
clone size: NA
D gene: NA
V gene: TRBV30

CDR3 protein: CASSLLGGRGAFF
CDR3 DNA: TGTGCCAGCAGTTTATTGGGGGGCAGAGGAGCTTTCTTT
J gene: TRBJ1-1
clone size: NA
D gene: NA
V gene: TRBV27

CDR3 protein: CASSLAAVWETQYF
CDR3 DNA: TGTGCCAGCAGCTTAGCGGCAGTATGGGAGACCCAGTACTTC
J gene: TRBJ2-5
clone size: NA
D gene: NA
V gene: TRBV7-8

CDR3 protein: CASNQMGVTNEKLFF
CDR3 DNA: TGTGCCAGTAACCAGATGGGGGTTACTAATGAAAAACTGTTTTTT
J gene: TRBJ1-4
clone size: NA
D gene: NA
V gene: TRBV19

CDR3 protein: CASSRGRQETQYF
CDR3 DNA: TGTGCCAGCAGCAGGGGAAGGCAAGAGACCCAGTACTTC
J gene: TRBJ2-5
clone size: NA
D gene: NA
V gene: TRBV5-6

CDR3 protein: CASSFGSRGRSDTQYF
CDR3 DNA: TGTGCCAGCAGTTTCGGGAGCAGGGGCAGGTCAGATACGCAGTATTTT
J gene: TRBJ2-3
clone size: once
D gene: NA
V gene: TRBV2